This entry describes one T cell receptor beta chain. The antigen is unknown. This record belongs to a study of resident and recirculating memory T cells in vitiligo. Using immunoSEQ multiplex PCR, the repertoire was profiled, and TCRdb retains in-frame clones only, with some absent. The sample carries 60,000 to 80,000 clones, approximately 90% recorded once. Germline V gene data show CDR1 as SEHNR and CDR2 as FQNEAQ (reference sequence). This CDR3 has 17 amino acids. Trimming removed 3 bases from V and 0 bases from J; junction bases left unmatched: 5. Overall study results and limits: TCR sequences were not conserved across biopsy sites or patients. No unique dominant TCR clone was found in vitiligo lesions.

The chain joins TRBV7-9 to TRBJ1-4; 9 bases are shared with TRBD1. The receptor was isolated from a male donor with vitiligo. Material: blood. As DNA, the CDR3 is TGTGCCAGCAGCTTTAACAGGGGGCCCGCAACTAATGAAAAACTGTTTTTT. Residues: CASSFNRGPATNEKLFF. The whole variable domain, filled in from reference TRBV7-9 and TRBJ1-4, reads DTGVSQNPRHKITKRGQNVTFRCDPISEHNRLYWYRQTLGQGPEFLTYFQNEAQLEKSRLLSDRFSAERPKGSFSTLEIQRTEQGDSAMYLCASSFNRGPATNEKLFFGSGTQLSVL.